This T cell receptor beta chain came from a study of T cells in localized non-small cell lung cancer. Regarding the study as a whole: Adjacent lung had a median around 50 of the 100 largest tumor clones. Overall survival was longer when the density of T cells in the blood was higher. Uninvolved neighboring lung showed the greatest T cell clonality, exceeding tumor. Heterogeneity remains possible because sequencing was limited to only one tumor region.

Notes on this clone: The antigen remains undetermined.

Trimming took off 7 bases at V and 4 bases at J, with 13 bases between the two ends. Per the germline V gene, CDR1 is MDHEN and CDR2 is SYDVKM. The CDR3 is 13 amino acids. Profiled with immunoSEQ multiplex PCR; TCRdb holds only in-frame clones, not every one. The repertoire holds 70,000 to 100,000 clones, with 80% as singletons. This TCR was sampled from a female donor of 60 years or more with stage I lung adenocarcinoma. The V call is TRBV28, the J call TRBJ1-2; D possibly corresponds to TRBD1 (6 bases). Material: peripheral blood, obtained before any cancer treatment. This chain's CDR3 is CASNTGTLYGYTF. CDR3 DNA: TGTGCCAGCAATACCGGGACACTCTATGGCTACACCTTC.